A selection of T cell receptor beta chains follows, all from one sample in a study of blood T cell repertoires in COVID-19. Sequenced by immunoSEQ multiplex PCR; TCRdb stores in-frame clones only, minus some. Found here are around 200,000 clones, 70% to 90% of them singletons; the top ten hold roughly 11%. Sequencing was performed on peripheral blood. These receptors all stem from a human donor with active or convalescent COVID-19. The donor label of this sample is uncertain. Both conserved end residues are part of each CDR3.

CASSDQGTAEAFF	TRBV2	TRBJ1-1
CASSTSGLYGYTF	TRBV28	TRBJ1-2
CAWSTTREQYF	TRBV30	TRBJ2-7
CAWKRPGHQPQHF	TRBV30	TRBJ1-5
CASSQEGGETQYF	TRBV4-2	TRBJ2-5
CASSVDQASYEQYF	TRBV9	TRBJ2-7
CATSRRAREQYF	TRBV14	TRBJ2-7
CASSRRAANEQYF	TRBV7-2	TRBJ2-7
CASSLSKGFGRWKPLHF	TRBV7-2	TRBJ1-6
CASSEAGENTDTQYF	TRBV6-4	TRBJ2-3
CASSRQGPSTDTQYF	TRBV4-1	TRBJ2-3
CASSLGQVETQYF	TRBV5-1	TRBJ2-5
CASSRWSGGSGNEQFF	TRBV2	TRBJ2-1
CASRLASGRGTDTQYF	TRBV12-2	TRBJ2-3
CAWSRTFYEQYF	TRBV30	TRBJ2-7
CASSKTGGRQETQYF	TRBV3-1/TRBV3-2	TRBJ2-5
CSAGTGALYEQYF	TRBV29-1	TRBJ2-7
CASSYTQATSGNTIYF	TRBV6-5	TRBJ1-3
CASSLGRRSSYEQYF	TRBV3-1/TRBV3-2	TRBJ2-7
CASSVETVNTGELFF	TRBV9	TRBJ2-2
CASSLYPPSVGEGDIQYF	TRBV27	TRBJ2-4
CASSIPGTYEQYF	TRBV19	TRBJ2-7
CAWTFTGGVGGYTF	TRBV30	TRBJ1-2
CASSLGQGGYEQYF	TRBV7-9	TRBJ2-7
CASSLGGTTVGEQYF	TRBV11-3	TRBJ2-7
CASSDRDLRPEAFF	TRBV2	TRBJ1-1
CASSRTDKYEQYF	TRBV28	TRBJ2-7
CASSLNPGSSGNTIYF	TRBV9	TRBJ1-3
CASSARQISPLHF	TRBV12-3/TRBV12-4	TRBJ1-6
CASTVSNQPQHF	TRBV6-5	TRBJ1-5
CASSAGTAENQPQHF	TRBV27	TRBJ1-5
CASSKGFPYQETQYF	TRBV7-3	TRBJ2-5
CAISESGGMETQYF	TRBV10-3	TRBJ2-5
CASSEGGNGYTF	TRBV5-1	TRBJ1-2
CASSPRTGGLAKNIQYF	TRBV7-2	TRBJ2-4
CASSKGQGGISYNSPLHF	TRBV5-6	TRBJ1-6
CASGTGTNEQFF	TRBV12-5	TRBJ2-1